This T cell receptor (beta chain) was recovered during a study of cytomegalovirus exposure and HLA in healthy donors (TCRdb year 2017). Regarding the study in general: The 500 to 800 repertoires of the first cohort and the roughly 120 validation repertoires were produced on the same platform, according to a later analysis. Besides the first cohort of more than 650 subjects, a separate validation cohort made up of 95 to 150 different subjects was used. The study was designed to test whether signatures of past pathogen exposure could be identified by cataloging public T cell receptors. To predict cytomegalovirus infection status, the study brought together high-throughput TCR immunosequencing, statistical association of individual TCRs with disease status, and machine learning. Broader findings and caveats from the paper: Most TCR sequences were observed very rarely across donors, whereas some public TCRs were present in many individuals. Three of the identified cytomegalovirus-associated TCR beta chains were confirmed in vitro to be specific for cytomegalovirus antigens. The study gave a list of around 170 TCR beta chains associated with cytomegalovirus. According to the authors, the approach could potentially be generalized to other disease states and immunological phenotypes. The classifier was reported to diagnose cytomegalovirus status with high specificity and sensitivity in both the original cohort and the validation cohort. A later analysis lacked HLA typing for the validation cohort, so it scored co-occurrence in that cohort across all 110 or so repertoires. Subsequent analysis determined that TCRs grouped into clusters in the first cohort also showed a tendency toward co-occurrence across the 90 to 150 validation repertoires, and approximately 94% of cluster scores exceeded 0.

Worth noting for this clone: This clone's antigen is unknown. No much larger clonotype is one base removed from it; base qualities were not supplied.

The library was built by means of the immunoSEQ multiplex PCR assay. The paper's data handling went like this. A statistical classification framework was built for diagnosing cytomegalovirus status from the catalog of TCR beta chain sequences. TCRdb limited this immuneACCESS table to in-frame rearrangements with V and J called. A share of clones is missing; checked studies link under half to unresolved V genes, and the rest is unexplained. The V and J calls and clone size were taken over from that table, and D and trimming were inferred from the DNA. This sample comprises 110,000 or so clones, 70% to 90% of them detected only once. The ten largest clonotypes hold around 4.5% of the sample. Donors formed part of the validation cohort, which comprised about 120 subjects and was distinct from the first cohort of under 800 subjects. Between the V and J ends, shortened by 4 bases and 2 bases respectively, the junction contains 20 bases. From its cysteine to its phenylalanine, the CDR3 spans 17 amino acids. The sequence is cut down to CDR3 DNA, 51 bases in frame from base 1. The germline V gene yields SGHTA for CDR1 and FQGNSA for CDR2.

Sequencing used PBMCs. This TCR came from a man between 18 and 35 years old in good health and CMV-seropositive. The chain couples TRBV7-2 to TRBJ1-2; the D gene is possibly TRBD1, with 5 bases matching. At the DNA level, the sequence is TGTGCCAGCAGCTCAACCAGGGTAAACCTAGACAACTATGGCTACACCTTC. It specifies CASSSTRVNLDNYGYTF.